These 9 T cell receptor beta chains were sequenced from one sample in a study of blood T cell repertoires in COVID-19. Generated by immunoSEQ multiplex PCR, the TCRdb table keeps only in-frame clones and is missing some. This table has more than 150,000 clones, around 90% appearing once. Sequenced input: PBMCs or T cells enriched from blood (not recorded which). These receptors all come from a woman between 25 and 40 years old who had recovered from COVID-19.

This clone is a singleton in its sample. The rearrangement links TRBV19 to TRBJ1-1, with D maybe TRBD1 (6 bases). Germline CDR1 is LNHDA and CDR2 is SQIVND (reference sequence). V was cut by 5 bases and J by 0 bases, with 16 bases left in between. CDR3 length: 16 residues. The CDR3 loop is CASSFRGQPMNTEAFF. CDR3 sequence (DNA): TGTGCCAGTAGTTTCCGTGGACAGCCGATGAACACTGAAGCTTTCTTT.

This clone was counted once. This rearrangement joins TRBV2 to TRBJ2-3; TRBD1 aligns across 9 bases. After removal of 9 bases from V and 3 bases from J, the junction contained 10 bases not matched to a gene. CDR3 length: 15 amino acids. Looked up from germline, CDR1 is SNHLY and CDR2 is FYNNEI. DNA for the CDR3: TGTGCCAGTGGACAAGGACAGGGGAATACAGATACGCAGTATTTT. The encoded protein is CASGQGQGNTDTQYF.

The V and J genes are TRBV27 and TRBJ2-7; 8 bases map to TRBD2. V was pared by 5 bases and J by 0 bases, with 6 bases of the junction left unmatched. Germline loops: CDR1 MNHEY, CDR2 SMNVEV (reference sequence). The CDR3 is 15 residues long. The CDR3 here is CASSKTSADSYEQYF. In nucleotides, the CDR3 is TGTGCCAGCAGTAAGACTAGCGCGGACTCCTACGAGCAGTACTTC.

In DNA form, the CDR3 reads TGTGCCAGCAGCCCCCGAACAGGGGCTGGAAACACCATATATTTT. As protein: CASSPRTGAGNTIYF. This chain joins TRBV7-2 and TRBJ1-3, with 7 bases identical to TRBD1. Trimming removed 5 bases from V and 2 bases from J; junction bases left unmatched: 6. The CDR3 is made up of 15 amino acids. Germline V gene lookup returns CDR1 SGHTA and CDR2 FQGNSA.

The chain has TRBV3-1 (or the pseudogene TRBV3-2) and TRBJ2-7; maybe TRBD1 (5 bases). The V gene lost 1 base and the J gene lost 7 bases, with 17 bases spanning the gap. Germline V lookup: CDR1 LGHDT, CDR2 YNNKEL (reference sequence). This CDR3 spans 15 amino acids. CDR3 loop: CASSQVSRGPLEQYF. The CDR3 bases are TGTGCCAGCAGCCAAGTCTCAAGGGGTCCCTTGGAGCAGTACTTC.

In the case of this clone: At one of its ends the junction is not consistent with the germline gene, which may arise from a read error. The J gene is TRBJ2-3, the V gene TRBV5-1; TRBD1 is a possible D gene (5 bases). The CDR3 length is 15 residues. Germline V CDR1 and CDR2: SGHRS, YFSETQ. CDR3 region: CASSLGGPSRDTQYF. The CDR3 coding sequence is TGCGCCAGCAGCTTGGGGGGCCCCAGCAGAGATACGCAGTATTTT.

In DNA form, the CDR3 reads TGCAGCGTTGAAGGCACGCGGGGTGATCAATGGGCAGATACGCAGTATTTT. It encodes CSVEGTRGDQWADTQYF. J is TRBJ2-3 and V is TRBV29-1; weak D call: TRBD2 (6 bases). CDR1 and CDR2 (germline): SQVTM, ANQGSEA. With 1 base removed from V and 4 bases from J, the gap between germline ends came to 21 bases. The CDR3 extends over 17 amino acids.

The genes are TRBV4-3 and TRBJ1-2; no clear D gene. V lost 0 bases and J 4 bases, leaving 9 bases between the germline ends. The CDR3 is 14 residues long. The germline V gene has CDR1 LGHNA and CDR2 YSLEER. CDR3 protein: CASSQDERGYGYTF. As DNA, the CDR3 is TGCGCCAGCAGCCAAGATGAGCGGGGCTATGGCTACACCTTC.

The chain has TRBV18 and TRBJ1-1; D might be TRBD1 (6 bases). The ends were cut back, 6 bases at V and 3 bases at J, with 11 bases in the middle. Germline V gene lookup returns CDR1 KGHSH and CDR2 LQKENI. The CDR3 sequence is 13 residues long. The DNA for the CDR3 is TGTGCCAGCTCGCTAGGGGGAGACACTGAAGCTTTCTTT. It encodes CASSLGGDTEAFF.